Below, 32 T cell receptor beta chains from the same sample are listed, as sequenced in a study of blood T cell repertoires in COVID-19. The repertoire was sequenced with immunoSEQ multiplex PCR; TCRdb's copy has only in-frame clones and lacks some. Of some 250,000 clones listed, roughly 89% are singletons. The sequencing sample was made of PBMCs or T cells enriched from blood (not recorded which). The receptor set was obtained from a man aged 35-49 years who had recovered from COVID-19.

The chain combines TRBV5-1 with TRBJ1-2, with D possibly TRBD1 on 5 matching bases. This CDR3 is built from 14 residues. V was clipped by 2 bases and J by 7 bases, with 15 bases between them. In germline, CDR1 is SGHRS, CDR2 YFSETQ. CDR3 DNA sequence: TGCGCCAGCAGCTTTCTTCGAGGGGAGGGTGGCTACACCTTC. Translated: CASSFLRGEGGYTF.

The sample holds a few counts of this clone. The chain employs TRBV11-3 and TRBJ1-1; perhaps TRBD1 as D (5 bases). V gave up 2 bases and J gave up 4 bases, with 8 bases separating them. The CDR3 runs 13 residues. CDR1 is SGHNT, CDR2 YENEEA, per germline. The CDR3 DNA reads as TGTGCCAGCAGCTTAAGGGGAGGCACTGAAGCTTTCTTT. Encoded protein: CASSLRGGTEAFF.

As to this clone: Other DNA variants within this sample encode the same CDR3. The genes are TRBV5-1 and TRBJ1-3; a weak D match, TRBD1 (6 bases). Trimming removed 2 bases from V and 0 bases from J, with 9 bases in between. The germline V gene has CDR1 SGHRS and CDR2 YFSETQ. The length of the CDR3 is 15 residues. The CDR3 region is CASSFGDNSGNTIYF. The CDR3 nucleotides read TGCGCCAGCAGCTTCGGGGACAACTCTGGAAACACCATATATTTT.

This CDR3 is CASSQGQSGNTIYF. CDR3 DNA sequence: TGTGCCAGCAGCCAAGGACAGTCTGGAAACACCATATATTTT. The chain is built from TRBV3-1 (or the pseudogene TRBV3-2) and TRBJ1-3, with D possibly matching TRBD1 (5 bases). Germline-derived CDR1 and CDR2 are LGHDT and YNNKEL (reference sequence). The CDR3 extends over 14 amino acids. Trimming stripped 1 base from V and 1 base from J, with 5 bases between.

The rearrangement uses TRBV5-1 and TRBJ2-2; 8 nucleotides align to TRBD1. This CDR3 region has 19 residues. The trim removed 1 base at V and 3 bases at J, leaving 14 bases unmatched. Germline-derived CDR1 and CDR2 are SGHRS and YFSETQ. CDR3: CASSLTGTAQGAYTGELFF. Written as DNA, the CDR3 is TGCGCCAGCAGCTTGACAGGGACTGCCCAGGGGGCATACACCGGGGAGCTGTTTTTT.

The V and J genes are TRBV4-1 and TRBJ1-1; D unclear. This CDR3 spans 13 amino acids. V was cut by 4 bases and J by 4 bases, with 10 bases left in between. Germline V gene lookup returns CDR1 MGHRA and CDR2 YSYEKL. CDR3 in DNA: TGCGCCAGCAGCCTTCCACTAGGCACTGAAGCTTTCTTT. Encoded protein: CASSLPLGTEAFF.

The gene calls are TRBV9 and TRBJ2-7; tentatively, D is TRBD2 (6 bases). The CDR3 sequence is 14 residues long. Trimming pared 3 bases from V and 1 base from J, leaving 11 bases between. The germline V gene has CDR1 SGDLS and CDR2 YYNGEE. CDR3 in amino acids: CASSETGGSYEQYF. The CDR3 DNA reads as TGTGCCAGCAGCGAAACAGGAGGGTCCTACGAGCAGTACTTC.

The chain is built from TRBV5-1 and TRBJ2-3; D might be TRBD2 (6 bases). The CDR3 covers 17 residues. V shed 2 bases and J shed 0 bases, with 16 bases lying between them. CDR1 and CDR2 (germline): SGHRS, YFSETQ. As DNA, the CDR3 is TGCGCCAGCAGCTTTGGGGACTCGCCTCCTAGCACAGATACGCAGTATTTT. It specifies CASSFGDSPPSTDTQYF.

The CDR3 loop is CASSPSFLAGEGQYF. The CDR3 nucleotides are TGTGCCAGTAGCCCATCCTTCCTAGCGGGAGAAGGCCAGTACTTC. The rearrangement links TRBV19 to TRBJ2-5; TRBD2 agrees at 10 bases. Per the germline V gene, CDR1 is LNHDA and CDR2 is SQIVND (reference sequence). The V and J ends lost 6 bases and 10 bases, in that order; junction bases with no gene match: 14. CDR3 length: 15 residues. The variable domain in full, with the rest retrieved from reference TRBV19 and TRBJ2-5, is DGGITQSPKYLFRKEGQNVTLSCEQNLNHDAMYWYRQDPGQGLRLIYYSQIVNDFQKGDIAEGYSVSREKKESFPLTVTSAQKNPTAFYLCASSPSFLAGEGQYFGPGTRLLVL.

The V and J genes are TRBV28 and TRBJ1-6; 8 bases are shared with TRBD1. CDR3 size: 15 residues. Germline CDR1 MDHEN, CDR2 SYDVKM. The ends lost 6 bases at V and 6 bases at J; junction bases unmatched: 7. In DNA form, the CDR3 reads TGTGCCAGCAGGACGGGGGACAGGATTAATTCACCCCTCCACTTT. Its translation: CASRTGDRINSPLHF.

This chain uses TRBV5-8 with TRBJ2-4; a possible D gene is TRBD1 (6 bases). CDR1 is SGHTS and CDR2 is YDEGEE in the germline V gene. V was pared by 4 bases and J by 3 bases, with 20 bases between. The CDR3 contains 17 residues. The DNA of the CDR3 is TGTGCCAGCAGCCCAACCGACAGGAAATTAAGCAAAAACATTCAGTACTTC. Its protein is CASSPTDRKLSKNIQYF.

The V call is TRBV7-3, the J call TRBJ2-1; TRBD1 matches at 8 bases. The CDR3 length is 15 residues. V shed 5 bases and J 2 bases; nucleotides not matched to a gene: 5. Germline V gene lookup returns CDR1 SGHTA and CDR2 FQGTGA. The CDR3 loop is CASSEGTGTYNEQFF. CDR3 coding DNA: TGTGCCAGCAGCGAGGGGACAGGAACCTACAATGAGCAGTTCTTC.

The rearrangement uses TRBV19 and TRBJ2-7, with a possible D match to TRBD1 (6 bases). Per germline, CDR1 LNHDA and CDR2 SQIVND (reference sequence). The CDR3 length is 13 residues. Trimming shortened V by 7 bases and J by 6 bases, and 16 bases separated the two germline ends. CDR3 coding DNA: TGTGCCAGTAAAGGACACAGGGTCGGCGAGCAGTACTTC. It is translated as CASKGHRVGEQYF.

The V call is TRBV9, the J call TRBJ2-1, with D maybe TRBD2 (6 bases). Looked up from germline, CDR1 is SGDLS and CDR2 is YYNGEE. The CDR3 is 15 residues long. Trimming took off 3 bases at V and 5 bases at J, with 15 bases between the two ends. The CDR3 here is CASSAEPGANNEQFF. The CDR3, as DNA: TGTGCCAGCAGCGCAGAACCGGGAGCAAACAATGAGCAGTTCTTC.

The chain recombines TRBV6-5 with TRBJ2-6; TRBD1 aligns across 12 bases. Germline trimming cut 8 bases from V and 4 bases from J; bases unmatched to any gene: 3. Germline V CDR1 and CDR2: MNHEY, SVGAGI. This CDR3 comprises 15 residues. In DNA form, the CDR3 reads TGTGCCAGCGGGGACAGGGGGCAAGGGGCCAACGTCCTGACTTTC. Its protein product is CASGDRGQGANVLTF.

The V and J genes are TRBV19 and TRBJ2-1; 13 positions agree with TRBD2. This CDR3 is built from 13 residues. Germline assignment: CDR1 LNHDA and CDR2 SQIVND (reference sequence). The J segment lost 12 bases and the V segment lost 8 bases, leaving 7 bases of the junction unmatched. The CDR3 bases are TGTGCCAGTGGACTAGCGGGAGATCTTGCGCAGTTCTTC. It encodes CASGLAGDLAQFF.

The V and J genes are TRBV7-3 and TRBJ1-5; TRBD1 aligns across 10 bases. CDR1 and CDR2 (germline): SGHTA, FQGTGA. Trimming cost V 5 bases and J 7 bases; bases outside gene matches: 2. The CDR3 is 13 amino acids. This chain's CDR3 is CASSQDRGQPQHF. The CDR3 coding sequence is TGTGCCAGCAGCCAGGACAGGGGGCAGCCCCAGCATTTT.

Remarks on this clone: This sample also contains other DNA sequences that code for the same CDR3. The chain couples TRBV5-1 to TRBJ2-1; 9 positions match TRBD2. This CDR3 is built from 14 residues. Losses at the gene ends were 4 bases for V and 4 bases for J; bases not matched to a gene: 3. CDR1 and CDR2 (germline): SGHRS, YFSETQ. CDR3: CASSPGLAYNEQFF. The CDR3 region has the DNA TGCGCCAGCAGCCCGGGACTAGCATACAATGAGCAGTTCTTC.

J is TRBJ1-1 and V is TRBV10-3, with D possibly being TRBD1 (5 bases). CDR3 length: 13 residues. Per germline, CDR1 ENHRY and CDR2 SYGVKD. V dropped 4 bases and J dropped 7 bases, with 13 bases sitting between them. CDR3 in DNA: TGTGCCATCAGTGGGAGACAGACCAATGAAGCTTTCTTT. Protein sequence: CAISGRQTNEAFF.

V is TRBV7-9 and J is TRBJ1-2; D ambiguous. CDR1 and CDR2 (germline): SEHNR, FQNEAQ (reference sequence). V dropped 5 bases and J dropped 5 bases, with 18 bases sitting between them. The CDR3 loop spans 15 amino acids. CDR3 residues: CASSRQMVWPYGYTF. The CDR3, as DNA: TGTGCCAGCAGCCGCCAGATGGTATGGCCATATGGCTACACCTTC.

This clone occurred once. The chain has TRBV19 and TRBJ2-7; 10 bases match TRBD1. V trimming: 5 bases; J trimming: 2 bases; junction bases outside the gene matches: 24. This CDR3 has 21 residues. CDR1 LNHDA and CDR2 SQIVND come from the germline V gene (reference sequence). The CDR3 spells CASSPQIFTRDRGSEAYEQYF. The CDR3 nucleotides read TGTGCCAGTAGTCCTCAGATTTTCACCCGGGACAGGGGTTCTGAGGCCTACGAGCAGTACTTC.

V gene TRBV28 combines with J gene TRBJ2-2, with 8 bases aligning to TRBD1. CDR1 MDHEN and CDR2 SYDVKM come from the germline V gene. There are 14 residues in the CDR3. Trimming removed 6 bases from V and 6 bases from J; junction bases left unmatched: 6. The CDR3 loop reads CASSRQGFAGELFF. DNA for the CDR3: TGTGCCAGCAGCAGACAGGGGTTTGCCGGGGAGCTGTTTTTT.

The V call is TRBV6-2 or TRBV6-3, the J call TRBJ2-1; TRBD2 agrees at 12 bases. This CDR3 comprises 16 residues. CDR1 MNHEY and CDR2 SVGEGT come from the germline V gene. With V trimmed by 6 bases and J by 4 bases, 7 bases remained unmatched. The CDR3 loop is CASSTRTSGVYNEQFF. The CDR3, as DNA: TGTGCCAGCAGCACTCGGACTAGCGGGGTTTACAATGAGCAGTTCTTC.

The chain is built from TRBV11-3 and TRBJ2-1; 8 bases agree with TRBD1. V shed 5 bases and J 8 bases; nucleotides not matched to a gene: 5. Germline loops: CDR1 SGHNT, CDR2 YENEEA. This CDR3 comprises 13 residues. The CDR3 DNA sequence: TGTGCCAGCAGCGCAGGGGGCAGAGATGAGCAGTTCTTC. Protein product: CASSAGGRDEQFF.

Only a few counts were recorded for this clone. The V and J genes are TRBV28 and TRBJ1-1; D unresolved. The CDR3 totals 14 residues. The ends were cut back, 3 bases at V and 5 bases at J, with 13 bases in the middle. Germline V lookup: CDR1 MDHEN, CDR2 SYDVKM. In DNA, the CDR3 is TGTGCCAGCAGTTTTATCCTGAGACTTACTGAAGCTTTCTTT. This codes for CASSFILRLTEAFF.

The rearrangement uses TRBV19 and TRBJ2-3; TRBD2 might be the D (6 bases). CDR3 size: 15 residues. Germline V CDR1 and CDR2: LNHDA, SQIVND (reference sequence). Trimming stripped 6 bases from V and 0 bases from J, with 13 bases between. This CDR3 is CASSQGLLSTDTQYF. CDR3 bases: TGTGCCAGTAGCCAGGGACTCCTGAGCACAGATACGCAGTATTTT.

This chain links TRBV4-1 with TRBJ2-1; 7 bases line up with TRBD2. The CDR3 has 14 amino acids. V lost 1 base and J lost 10; bases outside the gene matches: 7. Germline V gives CDR1 MGHRA, CDR2 YSYEKL. The CDR3 spells CASSQGLAGQEQFF. CDR3 DNA: TGCGCCAGCAGCCAAGGACTAGCAGGACAAGAGCAGTTCTTC.

CDR3 bases: TGTGCCAGCTCATCAGAGAAAACGGGGGACGGACAAGAGACCCAGTACTTC. It is translated as CASSSEKTGDGQETQYF. This chain connects TRBV18 to TRBJ2-5; perhaps TRBD2 as D (6 bases). V was shortened by 5 bases and J by 2 bases, with 21 bases between the two germline ends. Germline V gene sequence: CDR1 KGHSH, CDR2 LQKENI. The CDR3 has 17 amino acids. The entire variable domain, with the rest obtained from reference TRBV18 and TRBJ2-5, is as follows: NAGVMQNPRHLVRRRGQEARLRCSPMKGHSHVYWYRQLPEEGLKFMVYLQKENIIDESGMPKERFSAEFPKEGPSILRIQQVVRGDSAAYFCASSSEKTGDGQETQYFGPGTRLLVL.

In its sample, this clone was seen a few times. The chain links TRBV4-2 to TRBJ1-4; D uncertain. The CDR3 runs to 13 residues. In germline, CDR1 is LGHNA, CDR2 YNFKEQ. Trimming pared 0 bases from V and 13 bases from J, leaving 12 bases between. CDR3 protein: CASSQEVVDTLFF. CDR3 DNA: TGTGCCAGCAGCCAAGAAGTAGTAGACACACTGTTTTTT.

The CDR3 bases are TGTGCCAGCAGCCCGACAGAACTCTCCTACAATGAGCAGTTCTTC. Protein product: CASSPTELSYNEQFF. The chain carries TRBV27 and TRBJ2-1, with D perhaps matching TRBD1 (5 bases). From germline, CDR1 is MNHEY and CDR2 SMNVEV (reference sequence). V dropped 6 bases and J dropped 0 bases, with 12 bases sitting between them. There are 15 residues in the CDR3.

The V and J genes are TRBV6-2 or TRBV6-3 and TRBJ2-7; 7 nucleotides agree with TRBD2. CDR3 length: 16 residues. CDR1 and CDR2 from the germline V gene are MNHEY and SVGEGT. Trimming took 2 bases from V and 1 from J; bases not matched to a gene: 8. CDR3 nucleotides: TGTGCCAGCAGTTACCGGTTAGCTAGCGGATCCTACGAGCAGTACTTC. This codes for CASSYRLASGSYEQYF.

This chain uses TRBV12-3 or TRBV12-4 with TRBJ1-1; 8 positions match TRBD1. J gave up 10 bases and V 5 bases, and 9 bases lay outside the gene matches. The CDR3 length is 13 residues. CDR3 nucleotides: TGTGCCAGCAGTCCCCGGACAGGGTCGGTAGCTTTCTTT. This codes for CASSPRTGSVAFF.